One and the same sample provided the 16 T cell receptor beta chains below, sequenced in a study of shared clonotypes between healthy human individuals. Profiling relied on immunoSEQ multiplex PCR, and the TCRdb table lists in-frame clones only, not all of them. The table lists around 690,000 clones, less than 95% of them singletons. The sample consisted of memory CD8+ T cells from PBMCs. This sample's subset: CD45RO+ cells pooled with CCR7-negative TemRA cells. These receptors originate from a young man in good health. Some clones in this sample may be carry-over from other donors' samples.

This clone has a single count. The chain has TRBV11-2 and TRBJ2-1; the match to TRBD1 covers 10 bases. The CDR3 is 15 residues long. Germline V lookup: CDR1 SGHAT, CDR2 FQNNGV. Trimming removed 5 bases from V and 7 bases from J; junction bases left unmatched: 8. The CDR3 region is CASSPGQGGRNEQFF. The CDR3 coding sequence is TGTGCCAGCAGCCCTGGACAGGGGGGAAGGAATGAGCAGTTCTTC. The full variable domain, rest sourced from reference TRBV11-2 and TRBJ2-1, is EAGVAQSPRYKIIEKRQSVAFWCNPISGHATLYWYQQILGQGPKLLIQFQNNGVVDDSQLPKDRFSAERLKGVDSTLKIQPAKLEDSAVYLCASSPGQGGRNEQFFGPGTRLTVL.

This chain connects TRBV27 to TRBJ2-2, with D maybe TRBD1 (6 bases). V was shortened by 6 bases and J by 9 bases, with 17 bases between the two germline ends. CDR1 is MNHEY and CDR2 is SMNVEV in the germline V gene (reference sequence). This CDR3 comprises 14 residues. The CDR3 DNA is TGTGCCAGCAGCCACCGAAAACAGGGAAGGGAGCTGTTTTTT. The encoded protein is CASSHRKQGRELFF.

The table lists this clone with a count of one. CDR3 sequence reads: CASSSTSGRADTQYF. For the CDR3, the DNA is TGTGCCAGCTCATCTACTAGCGGGAGGGCAGATACGCAGTATTTT. The V call is TRBV18, the J call TRBJ2-3; 13 bases agree with TRBD2. The CDR3 has 15 amino acids. Germline CDR1 reads KGHSH; CDR2 reads LQKENI. V lost 5 bases to trimming and J lost 4 bases; unmatched junction nucleotides: 3.

V usage is TRBV7-9 and J usage is TRBJ2-4; 9 positions match TRBD1. CDR1 is SEHNR and CDR2 is FQNEAQ in the germline V gene (reference sequence). The CDR3 consists of 17 residues. Trimming took 4 bases from V and 3 from J; bases not matched to a gene: 10. The chain's CDR3 is CASSSPTGGLGKNIQYF. In DNA form, the CDR3 reads TGTGCCAGCAGCTCGCCGACAGGGGGATTGGGCAAAAACATTCAGTACTTC. Complete variable domain (other parts from reference TRBV7-9 and TRBJ2-4): DTGVSQNPRHKITKRGQNVTFRCDPISEHNRLYWYRQTLGQGPEFLTYFQNEAQLEKSRLLSDRFSAERPKGSFSTLEIQRTEQGDSAMYLCASSSPTGGLGKNIQYFGAGTRLSVL.

This clone is a singleton in its sample. The V and J genes are TRBV5-8 and TRBJ1-5; D is perhaps TRBD1 (5 bases). Between the trimmed V and J ends, which lost 1 base and 0 bases, there was a span of 11 bases. The CDR3 has 16 residues. Germline CDR1 is SGHTS and CDR2 is YDEGEE. The CDR3 spells CASSLYGGDSNQPQHF. The DNA of the CDR3 is TGTGCCAGCAGCTTGTACGGGGGGGATAGCAATCAGCCCCAGCATTTT.

V usage is TRBV6-1 and J usage is TRBJ2-7, with D perhaps TRBD1 (5 bases). Germline V lookup: CDR1 MNHNS, CDR2 SASEGT. The length of the CDR3 is 14 residues. Trimming took 5 bases from V and 3 from J, leaving 14 bases between them. The CDR3 reads CASSHLGQGYEQYF. CDR3 coding DNA: TGTGCCAGCAGTCACCTCGGGCAGGGCTACGAGCAGTACTTC.

The rearrangement uses TRBV4-3 and TRBJ1-5; D is ambiguous. This CDR3 spans 15 amino acids. Per germline, CDR1 LGHNA and CDR2 YSLEER. Trimming removed 0 bases at V and 1 base at J, with 7 bases between. CDR3: CASSQDGKSNQPQHF. CDR3 bases: TGCGCCAGCAGCCAAGATGGGAAGAGCAATCAGCCCCAGCATTTT.

The chain has TRBV6-1 and TRBJ2-3; TRBD2 matches at 14 bases. J gave up 0 bases and V 2 bases, and 4 bases lay outside the gene matches. This CDR3 is built from 18 residues. Germline V gives CDR1 MNHNS, CDR2 SASEGT. CDR3 DNA: TGTGCCAGCAGTGAACCGGGACTAGCGGGAGTAAGCACAGATACGCAGTATTTT. Translated, it gives CASSEPGLAGVSTDTQYF.

This chain links TRBV6-1 with TRBJ1-1; D may be TRBD1 (5 bases). CDR3 length: 12 amino acids. V was shortened by 7 bases and J by 8 bases, with 14 bases between the two germline ends. The germline gives CDR1 MNHNS, CDR2 SASEGT. In DNA form, the CDR3 reads TGTGCCAGCACCGACGGGGGGAGCGAAGCTTTCTTT. This translates into CASTDGGSEAFF.

This chain uses TRBV6-5 with TRBJ1-2; the D is unclear. There are 14 residues in the CDR3. CDR1 and CDR2 from the germline V gene are MNHEY and SVGAGI. Deletions cut 6 bases from V and 4 bases from J, with 15 bases between. The CDR3 spells CASSSEPNVYGYTF. CDR3 sequence (DNA): TGTGCCAGCAGCTCCGAACCAAATGTCTATGGCTACACCTTC.

This sequence joins TRBV25-1 and TRBJ2-7; D gene unclear. The V gene lost 6 bases and the J gene lost 0 bases, with 15 bases spanning the gap. CDR3 length: 15 residues. CDR1 and CDR2 from the germline V gene are MGHDK and SYGVNS. The CDR3 DNA reads TGTGCCAGCAGCGACTCTAGTGTATACTCCTACGAGCAGTACTTC. This encodes CASSDSSVYSYEQYF.

V and J are TRBV4-2 and TRBJ2-2; D ambiguous. The CDR3 totals 15 residues. Germline CDR1 is LGHNA and CDR2 is YNFKEQ. Trimming left V 0 bases short and J 1 base short, with 6 bases between. CDR3 loop: CASSQDHGNTGELFF. CDR3 bases: TGTGCCAGCAGCCAAGATCACGGGAACACCGGGGAGCTGTTTTTT.

This sequence joins TRBV15 and TRBJ1-3; D call uncertain. Trimming took off 1 base at V and 2 bases at J, with 9 bases between the two ends. This CDR3 is 15 amino acids long. Germline V gives CDR1 LNHNV, CDR2 YYDKDF (reference sequence). The CDR3 coding sequence is TGTGCCACCAGCAGAGTTGCTGGGACTGGAAACACCATATATTTT. It is translated as CATSRVAGTGNTIYF.

V usage is TRBV7-3 and J usage is TRBJ2-2; no definite D call. Trimming took 9 bases from V and 4 from J, leaving 15 bases between them. The CDR3 is 14 residues long. CDR1 SGHTA and CDR2 FQGTGA come from the germline V gene. Here the CDR3 reads CASSPPGVTGELFF. The CDR3, as DNA: TGTGCCAGTTCACCTCCTGGAGTCACCGGGGAGCTGTTTTTT.

This chain joins TRBV28 and TRBJ2-5, with D possibly being TRBD2 (6 bases). This CDR3 comprises 13 residues. Germline assignment: CDR1 MDHEN and CDR2 SYDVKM. V was pared by 4 bases and J by 5 bases, with 11 bases between. This CDR3 reads CASSSGLLETQYF. Here the CDR3 DNA reads TGTGCCAGCAGTTCGGGACTTCTCGAGACCCAGTACTTC. Based on the CDR3 plus reference TRBV28 and TRBJ2-5, the full variable domain is DVKVTQSSRYLVKRTGEKVFLECVQDMDHENMFWYRQDPGLGLRLIYFSYDVKMKEKGDIPEGYSVSREKKERFSLILESASTNQTSMYLCASSSGLLETQYFGPGTRLLVL.

V gene TRBV30 combines with J gene TRBJ2-1, with D tentatively TRBD2 (5 bases). In germline, CDR1 is GTSNPN, CDR2 SVGIG (reference sequence). CDR3 length: 13 residues. V was pared by 4 bases and J by 7 bases, with 14 bases between. In DNA, the CDR3 is TGTGCCTGGACTCGAGGCCCGGGGAATGAGCAGTTCTTC. Protein: CAWTRGPGNEQFF.